This T cell receptor (beta chain) was sequenced for a study of blood T cell repertoires in COVID-19. Study as a whole: The United States, Italy and Spain provided the acute and convalescent COVID-19 samples.

Some clones are missing from TCRdb's copy, which holds only in-frame ones; the method was immunoSEQ multiplex PCR. Among 200,000 to 250,000 clones listed, 80% to 90% were seen once. The CDR3 is made up of 19 amino acids. Germline V CDR1 and CDR2: SGHRS, YFSETQ. With V trimmed by 3 bases and J by 1 base, 19 bases remained unmatched. Adults between roughly 18 and 95 years of age took part from fewer than 30 US areas. Cohort 3 recovery required two negative PCRs, clearance, or symptom resolution. The sequence came from a man aged 35 to 55 who had recovered from COVID-19. This chain connects TRBV5-1 to TRBJ2-7; 7 bases align to TRBD2. The sample consisted of PBMCs or T cells enriched from blood (not recorded which). The CDR3 sequence is CASSWTEIPHAGLSYEQYF. The CDR3 nucleotides are TGCGCCAGCAGCTGGACGGAAATCCCACATGCGGGACTATCCTACGAGCAGTACTTC.